This TCR beta chain comes out of a study of CD8 T cells in ankylosing spondylitis. This clonotype has at least ten counts. Its antigen is not identified. From the 5' RACE reads, TCRdb called clonotypes with MiXCR, one entry per CDR3 protein. The sample carries more than 250,000 distinct CDR3 sequences, around a tenth recorded once. Overall study results and limits: CD8+ cells made up the disease-linked clones, which were relatively rare in peripheral blood.

Germline lookup yields CDR1 SGHAT and CDR2 FQNNGV. This CDR3 has 13 residues. The V and J ends lost 5 bases and 4 bases respectively, with 10 bases between them. The J gene is TRBJ2-3, the V gene TRBV11-2, with D possibly matching TRBD1 (6 bases). The sequenced sample consisted of blood, either unsorted or a sorted T cell fraction (not recorded which). This sequence originates from a female donor with ankylosing spondylitis or in good health (not recorded which). CDR3 loop: CASSTDRPDTQYF. The CDR3 DNA follows: TGTGCCAGCAGCACGGACAGACCAGATACGCAGTATTTT.